One T cell receptor beta chain is described in this entry. The table lists this clone with a count of one. It has no known antigen specificity. Base qualities are missing; no much larger clone stands one base away. The sample is drawn from a study of cytomegalovirus exposure and HLA in healthy donors (dated by TCRdb to 2017 to 2019). In terms of the full investigation: An earlier analysis of 550 to 700 of the donors reported 250 to 350 Gb of sequence data and some 100 million unique TCR beta sequences from some 180 million T cells. Every repertoire in the discovery cohort had been generated on one and the same sequencing platform. Donor age, sex, ethnicity and CMV serostatus were compiled together with the repertoire data. Across 300 to 400 genotyped donors of the cohort, an average of approximately 220,000 unique TCR beta nucleotide sequences per donor were sequenced, and approximately 17% of those sequences were non-productive. To predict cytomegalovirus infection status, the study brought together high-throughput TCR immunosequencing, statistical association of individual TCRs with disease status, and machine learning. In a later analysis, previously published TCR beta repertoires from 666 donors were re-analyzed and high-resolution HLA genotyping was added so that TCR occurrence patterns could be studied. Rather than using new phenotypic data, the later analysis identified candidate immune exposures from TCR beta sequences and from how often those sequences occurred across donors. Both class I and class II loci were covered by HLA typing, at four-digit resolution. In an earlier analysis of around 540 of the donors, high-throughput TCR beta sequencing was used to judge whether each TCR beta V gene segment behaved as functional or pseudogenic. Roughly 5 DR-DQ haplotypes were handled as single units for association and clustering, since linkage in the cohort was strong. Besides the first cohort of about 730 subjects, a separate validation cohort made up of roughly 120 different subjects was used. The aim of the study was to test whether cataloging public T cell receptors could identify signatures of past pathogen exposure. Typing coverage differed by locus: A, B, C, DRB1 and DQB1 were typed in about 629-630 donors, DQA1 in approximately 520, DPA1 in around 610, and DPB1 in 450 to 480. Using immunosequencing, the study profiled T cell repertoires from 550 to 750 subjects and related those repertoires to cytomegalovirus serostatus. Genome-wide SNP genotypes for about 65% of the 666 donors were used in a later genetic analysis, which treated that subset as a discovery cohort. Of the 300 to 500 genotyped donors, approximately 81% were placed in the genetic ancestry cluster associated with self-reported Caucasian donors. Roughly 300 gigabases of sequencing data and 80 million or so unique TCR sequences were included in an early release covering 550 to 650 HLA-typed donors.

Libraries were constructed by the immunoSEQ multiplex PCR assay. The multiplex PCR relied on a mix of 60 forward primers for TCR Vbeta segments and 13 reverse primers for TCR Jbeta segments. Amplification of the CDR3 region of rearranged TCR beta genes was performed with a multiplex PCR assay on genomic DNA. The Illumina HiSeq System was used to sequence the amplified TCR beta libraries as 87-base-pair reads. The paper's data handling went like this. A later analysis tallied tens of millions of unique TCR beta chains across the 666 repertoires, and roughly 11 million of those chains were shared by two or more donors. To remove PCR and sequencing errors, raw reads were error-corrected and collapsed into unique sequences using a nearest-neighbor algorithm that merged closely related sequences. To assign V, D and J gene segments, CDR3 sequences were aligned to IMGT reference sequences. For a sequence to be retained, a match of at least six nucleotides to both a V gene segment and a J gene segment was required. A rearrangement was called productive if the CDR3 had no stop codons and remained in frame with V and J, and every other rearrangement was called non-productive. Following IMGT convention, CDR3 was defined as the stretch from the second conserved V-encoded cysteine to the conserved J-encoded phenylalanine. In an earlier analysis of just under 600 of the donors, sequences lacking an unambiguous match to a single V gene segment were excluded. An earlier analysis of a few hundred of the donors called V segments functional above 56.7% productive rearrangements and segregating when the between-donor standard deviation exceeded 5%. A statistical classification framework was built for diagnosing cytomegalovirus status from the catalog of TCR beta chain sequences. In a later analysis, V and J genes were assigned by comparing TCR nucleotide sequences against IMGT/GENE-DB human TR gene sequences. The TCRdist pipeline was used in a later analysis to assign CDR3 sequences and most-parsimonious VDJ recombination scenarios. In a later analysis, every TCR beta chain was defined by the combination of its CDR3 amino acid sequence and its V-gene family, and reads without a unique V-gene family were dropped. As a way to deal with suspected cross-contamination and a sequencing artifact, a later analysis dropped hundreds of nucleotide sequences that were highly shared and had low generation probability. A later analysis calculated a clonal expansion index for each public chain from normalized within-repertoire ranks of inferred template counts. In a later analysis, generation probabilities were computed using a VDJ recombination model fitted to out-of-frame rearrangements, and the results were checked against IGoR. In a later analysis, TCR-TCR, TCR-HLA and TCR-CMV co-occurrence was scored with hypergeometric tests, and a repertoire-size bias correction was applied to TCR pairs. A later analysis estimated false discovery rates by permuting HLA or CMV assignments 20 times. In a later analysis, co-occurring TCRs were grouped with DBSCAN, and TCRdist sequence similarity was added when clustering was performed within HLA-allele-positive subsets. Co-occurrence clustering excluded repertoires with fewer than 30,000 or more than 120,000 public chains, plus five with anomalous nucleotide sharing. Here the immuneACCESS table is served through TCRdb, limited to in-frame sequences with V and J called. Missing clones are a known gap in these copies; in checked studies unresolved V genes cover under half, and the rest lacks a known reason. V, J and clone size are taken as reported in that table, and D and trimming were inferred from the DNA itself. Here the sample has under 200,000 clones; approximately 76% occur a single time. 5.4% of the sample is held by the ten biggest clonotypes.

In total, roughly 670 healthy bone marrow donors made up the cohort. All cohort members were sampled while nominally healthy, although unrecorded immune exposures were likely present. The donor was CMV seropositive and belonged to the group of 270 or so seropositive cohort members. A peripheral blood sample was collected from each donor, and TCR beta sequencing was performed on peripheral blood mononuclear cells. The Qiagen DNeasy Blood Extraction Kit was used to extract genomic DNA from the blood cell samples. The germline V and J ends show losses of 4 bases and 2 bases respectively, and no gene match explains 4 bases of the junction. The CDR3, cysteine through phenylalanine, is 17 amino acids long. Left in the record is the CDR3 DNA by itself, 51 bases read in frame from the first base. The germline V gene sets CDR1 to SGHDN and CDR2 to FVKESK. Overall study outcomes, separate from this receptor: Some IMGT-functional V segments, including TRBV6-2 and TRBV6-3, could not be distinguished by the 87-base-pair reads and were therefore excluded. Most CMV-associated TCR beta chains appeared to be HLA-restricted in a later analysis, and the HLA associations seemed to be driven largely by CMV exposure. Roughly uniform sequencing depth across donors was assumed in presence/absence analyses, although this assumption may not hold. According to a later genetic analysis, donors in an Asian-associated ancestry cluster had fewer N-insertions in productive TCRs than the roughly 700-donor mean. Specific HLA alleles were associated with 16,951 TCR beta sequences at a false discovery rate of 0.05 in a later analysis. In the study, approximately 160 TCR beta chains were listed as associated with cytomegalovirus. In an earlier analysis of some 550 of the donors, most TCR beta V segments were observed in productive rearrangements about 90% or about 30% of the time, broadly matching IMGT annotations. Because HLA typing was unavailable for some donors at each locus, only the typed subset was used in association tests. The cohort was sequenced for TCR beta chains only, and without alpha or paired-chain data the features that could be detected were limited. The classifier was reported to diagnose cytomegalovirus status with high specificity and sensitivity in both the original and validation cohorts. In a later analysis, HLA-associated TCR beta chains showed more clonal expansion and lower generation probabilities than non-associated chains that were equally common. The sequencing pipeline was judged likely to have produced a cluster of highly shared sequence variants as a technical artifact. Assigning TCR associations to individual alleles was difficult when HLA alleles, especially DR and DQ, strongly co-occurred. A later genetic analysis associated a missense DCLRE1C variant with V-gene and J-gene trimming of TCR beta chains, and an independent cohort replicated the association. Across donors, most TCR sequences were observed very rarely, whereas some public TCRs were present in many individuals. A further reported finding was that TCR beta sequences accurately predicted the HLA-A and HLA-B alleles for most subjects in the first cohort. Because counts were too low, seventeen rarely observed V segments, including chromosome 9 orphons, were left out of the earlier analysis of 587 of the donors. Linkage disequilibrium might explain the correlated functional status among segregating V segments, but an unknown experimental factor could not be excluded. CMV serostatus was the only immune exposure information available for the cohort. In a later analysis, several top co-occurrence clusters were reported to appear linked to parvovirus B19, influenza, CMV and Epstein-Barr virus. In vitro tests confirmed that a few of the cytomegalovirus-associated TCR beta chains recognize cytomegalovirus antigens. It was suggested by the authors that the approach could potentially be generalized to other disease states and immunological phenotypes. In a later analysis, the rate of TCR association differed among HLA loci, with DRB1 alleles having the most associated TCRs and HLA-C alleles having the fewest.

Recombination joined TRBV14 with TRBJ2-1, and 14 junctional nucleotides match TRBD2. Input material: PBMCs. This TCR was sampled from a woman between 18 and 30 years old in good health and CMV-seropositive. Read as DNA, the sequence is TGTGCCAGCAGCCTTTTGGGACTAGCGGGGGCCTACAATGAGCAGTTCTTC. Translation gives CASSLLGLAGAYNEQFF.